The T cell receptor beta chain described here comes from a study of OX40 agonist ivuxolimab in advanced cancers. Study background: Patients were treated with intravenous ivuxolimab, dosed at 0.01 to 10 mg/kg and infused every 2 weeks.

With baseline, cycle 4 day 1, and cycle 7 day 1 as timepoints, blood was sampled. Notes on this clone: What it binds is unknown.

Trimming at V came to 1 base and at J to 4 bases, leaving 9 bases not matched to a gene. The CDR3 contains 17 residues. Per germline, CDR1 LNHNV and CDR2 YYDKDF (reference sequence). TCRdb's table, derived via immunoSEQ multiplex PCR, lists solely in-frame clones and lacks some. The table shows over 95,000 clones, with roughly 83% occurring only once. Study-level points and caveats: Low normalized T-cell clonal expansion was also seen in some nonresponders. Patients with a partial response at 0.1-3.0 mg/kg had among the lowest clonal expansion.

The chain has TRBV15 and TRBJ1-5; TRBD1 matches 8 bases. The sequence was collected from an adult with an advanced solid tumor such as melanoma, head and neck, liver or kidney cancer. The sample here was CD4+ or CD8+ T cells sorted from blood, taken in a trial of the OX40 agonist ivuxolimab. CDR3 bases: TGTGCCACCAGCAGAGGATTCGGACAGGGAGATAATCAGCCCCAGCATTTT. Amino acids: CATSRGFGQGDNQPQHF.